This entry lists 19 T cell receptor beta chains sequenced from one sample in a study of CD8 T cells in ankylosing spondylitis. TCRdb analysed the 5' RACE reads with MiXCR anew, one entry per CDR3 protein. Of about 540,000 distinct CDR3 sequences in the sample, roughly an eighth were seen once. Study-wide points: In ankylosing spondylitis blood, a motif of roughly eight highly homologous TCR beta variants appeared characteristic.

Their antigens are not known. Sequencing used blood, either unsorted or a sorted T cell fraction (not recorded which). The origin of the receptors is a male donor with ankylosing spondylitis.

The genes are TRBV18 and TRBJ2-3; the D call may be TRBD1 or TRBD2 (6 bases each). In germline, CDR1 is KGHSH, CDR2 LQKENI. Trimming pared 0 bases from V and 2 bases from J, leaving 15 bases between. This CDR3 region has 17 residues. CDR3 in DNA: TGTGCCAGCTCACCACCAGGGGGGACGCCTATCACAGATACGCAGTATTTT. This encodes CASSPPGGTPITDTQYF. The full variable domain, its missing parts supplied by reference TRBV18 and TRBJ2-3, is NAGVMQNPRHLVRRRGQEARLRCSPMKGHSHVYWYRQLPEEGLKFMVYLQKENIIDESGMPKERFSAEFPKEGPSILRIQQVVRGDSAAYFCASSPPGGTPITDTQYFGPGTRLTVL.

There are many counts of this clonotype. The chain combines TRBV29-1 with TRBJ2-1, with TRBD2 matching 10 bases. This CDR3 is built from 13 residues. The V and J ends lost 7 bases and 6 bases, in that order; junction bases with no gene match: 6. The germline V gene encodes CDR1 SQVTM and CDR2 ANQGSEA. The CDR3 DNA is TGCAGCGCCCAAGCGGGAGGGTTCAATGAGCAGTTCTTC. Translation gives CSAQAGGFNEQFF.

This clonotype was found a few times. J is TRBJ2-7 and V is TRBV9; D may correspond to TRBD1 or TRBD2 (6 bases each). The germline V gene encodes CDR1 SGDLS and CDR2 YYNGEE. V shed 0 bases and J shed 5 bases, with 12 bases lying between them. The CDR3 sequence is 14 residues long. CDR3 protein: CASSVGTRGDEQYF. The DNA of the CDR3 is TGTGCCAGCAGCGTAGGTACAAGGGGGGACGAGCAGTACTTC. Full variable domain (remainder filled in from reference TRBV9 and TRBJ2-7): DSGVTQTPKHLITATGQRVTLRCSPRSGDLSVYWYQQSLDQGLQFLIQYYNGEERAKGNILERFSAQQFPDLHSELNLSSLELGDSALYFCASSVGTRGDEQYFGPGTRLTVT.

This clonotype was seen only a few times. The chain employs TRBV5-1 and TRBJ2-1; weak D call: TRBD2 (5 bases). The CDR3 covers 15 residues. Looked up from germline, CDR1 is SGHRS and CDR2 is YFSETQ. V lost 0 bases, J lost 8 bases, and 15 bases lay in between. The CDR3 region has the DNA TGCGCCAGCAGCTTGGACCTAGCAGATGTCGATGAGCAGTTCTTC. Its protein is CASSLDLADVDEQFF.

The chain joins TRBV29-1 to TRBJ2-5, with 8 bases matching TRBD1. Germline-derived CDR1 and CDR2 are SQVTM and ANQGSEA. The CDR3 is made up of 14 amino acids. V shed 7 bases, J shed 1 base, and the junction held 8 bases outside the gene matches. The CDR3 DNA follows: TGCAGCGCCCGGCAGGGGGCATTCCAAGAGACCCAGTACTTC. This translates into CSARQGAFQETQYF.

The rearrangement joins TRBV15 to TRBJ2-3, with D perhaps TRBD2 (6 bases). Germline V lookup: CDR1 LNHNV, CDR2 YYDKDF (reference sequence). V was trimmed by 0 bases and J by 3 bases, leaving 19 bases between them. The CDR3 runs to 18 residues. CDR3: CATSRDWGDFRRTDTQYF. The CDR3 coding sequence is TGTGCCACCAGCAGAGATTGGGGGGACTTCAGACGGACAGATACGCAGTATTTT.

The rearrangement links TRBV11-2 to TRBJ2-3; D ambiguous. CDR1 is SGHAT and CDR2 is FQNNGV in the germline V gene. This CDR3 spans 15 amino acids. The V gene lost 0 bases and the J gene lost 3 bases, with 10 bases spanning the gap. This CDR3 is CASSLELGATDTQYF. The CDR3 nucleotides are TGTGCCAGCAGCTTAGAGCTCGGCGCGACAGATACGCAGTATTTT.

In this sample, this clonotype turned up a few times. This chain joins TRBV6-1 and TRBJ1-3; D call uncertain. V shed 2 bases and J shed 3 bases, with 8 bases lying between them. The germline V gene encodes CDR1 MNHNS and CDR2 SASEGT. CDR3 size: 14 residues. As DNA, the CDR3 is TGTGCCAGCAGTGAATTCCGGGGTGGAAACACCATATATTTT. It specifies CASSEFRGGNTIYF.

This clonotype was seen a handful of times. V usage is TRBV24-1 and J usage is TRBJ2-2; the D is unclear. From germline, CDR1 is KGHDR and CDR2 SFDVKD. Trimming pared 6 bases from V and 6 bases from J, leaving 7 bases between. CDR3 length: 12 residues. The DNA for the CDR3 is TGTGCCACCAGTAGGAAACCCGGGGAGCTGTTTTTT. Translation gives CATSRKPGELFF.

This clonotype appeared many times. This chain links TRBV12-3 or TRBV12-4 with TRBJ1-1; D gene uncertain. V lost 1 base to trimming and J lost 0 bases, with 6 bases between them. There are 14 residues in the CDR3. CDR3 amino acids: CASSLGPLNTEAFF. CDR3 DNA sequence: TGTGCCAGCAGTTTAGGTCCGTTGAACACTGAAGCTTTCTTT.

This clonotype was picked up a small number of times. This chain joins TRBV20-1 and TRBJ2-1, with 12 bases matching TRBD1. This CDR3 has 14 amino acids. Unmatched junction bases numbered 2, after V lost 2 bases and J lost 6 bases. Germline values: CDR1 DFQATT, CDR2 SNEGSKA (reference sequence). The DNA of the CDR3 is TGCAGTGCTAGAAAGGGACAGGGGGCCAATGAGCAGTTCTTC. Translating it yields CSARKGQGANEQFF.

This clonotype was seen more than once but under ten times. The CDR3 coding sequence is TGTGCCAGCAGCCAACCCCTAACGGGAGAGGCGGAGACCCAGTACTTC. Residues: CASSQPLTGEAETQYF. J is TRBJ2-5 and V is TRBV3-1; D perhaps matches TRBD2 (6 bases). V lost 2 bases, J lost 5 bases, and 18 bases lay in between. The germline gives CDR1 LGHDT, CDR2 YNNKEL (reference sequence). This CDR3 spans 16 amino acids.

Only a few counts were recorded for this clonotype. The rearrangement joins TRBV5-1 to TRBJ1-3; no reliable D call. The CDR3 extends over 15 amino acids. Trimming cost V 4 bases and J 0 bases, with 11 bases left between them. Germline assignment: CDR1 SGHRS and CDR2 YFSETQ. The CDR3 spells CASSPDGSSGNTIYF. The DNA for the CDR3 is TGCGCCAGCAGCCCTGACGGTAGCTCTGGAAACACCATATATTTT.

The CDR3, as DNA: TGCGCCAGCAGCTTGGGAAGGACCCGGGGATTCGACGAGCAGTACGTC. Translated: CASSLGRTRGFDEQYV. The chain links TRBV5-1 to TRBJ2-7; tentative D call: TRBD2 (5 bases). The CDR3 is made up of 16 amino acids. Trimming left V 0 bases short and J 5 bases short, with 18 bases between. Germline V gene data show CDR1 as SGHRS and CDR2 as YFSETQ.

This clonotype was counted many times. V and J are TRBV5-1 and TRBJ2-3, with 10 bases matching TRBD2. This CDR3 contains 16 residues. Trimming removed 1 base from V and 3 bases from J; junction bases left unmatched: 5. CDR1 SGHRS and CDR2 YFSETQ come from the germline V gene. This CDR3 reads CASSLRLAGVTDTQYF. The CDR3 region has the DNA TGCGCCAGCAGCTTGCGGCTAGCGGGAGTTACAGATACGCAGTATTTT.

The J gene is TRBJ1-4, the V gene TRBV7-9; 8 positions match TRBD1. This CDR3 spans 14 amino acids. Germline values: CDR1 SEHNR, CDR2 FQNEAQ (reference sequence). Trimming removed 5 bases from V and 5 bases from J; junction bases left unmatched: 4. CDR3: CASSPRTGNEKLFF. CDR3 DNA: TGTGCCAGCAGCCCCCGGACAGGGAATGAAAAACTGTTTTTT.

CDR3 protein: CASSHHAGQGRNEQFF. In nucleotides, the CDR3 is TGCGCCAGCAGCCACCATGCGGGGCAGGGGAGGAATGAGCAGTTCTTC. The chain recombines TRBV4-1 with TRBJ2-1; D assignment may be TRBD1 or TRBD2 (6 bases each). Germline V gene lookup returns CDR1 MGHRA and CDR2 YSYEKL. The V end lost 3 bases, the J end lost 7 bases, and 19 bases lay between the germline ends. This CDR3 contains 16 residues.

This clonotype has just a few counts. This chain connects TRBV7-2 to TRBJ2-1; the match to TRBD2 covers 8 bases. This CDR3 contains 15 residues. Germline V gene lookup returns CDR1 SGHTA and CDR2 FQGNSA. V lost 6 bases, J lost 6 bases, and 10 bases stayed unmatched. The CDR3 DNA reads as TGTGCCAGCAGTTATTCCGGGACTAGAGGCAATGAGCAGTTCTTC. Its protein product is CASSYSGTRGNEQFF.

The chain links TRBV6-1 to TRBJ2-5, with 7 positions matching TRBD2. V was pared by 5 bases and J by 4 bases, with 7 bases of the junction left unmatched. The CDR3 has 14 amino acids. In germline, CDR1 is MNHNS, CDR2 SASEGT. The CDR3 sequence is CASSPPGLRETQYF. In DNA, the CDR3 is TGTGCCAGCAGTCCCCCGGGACTAAGAGAGACCCAGTACTTC.